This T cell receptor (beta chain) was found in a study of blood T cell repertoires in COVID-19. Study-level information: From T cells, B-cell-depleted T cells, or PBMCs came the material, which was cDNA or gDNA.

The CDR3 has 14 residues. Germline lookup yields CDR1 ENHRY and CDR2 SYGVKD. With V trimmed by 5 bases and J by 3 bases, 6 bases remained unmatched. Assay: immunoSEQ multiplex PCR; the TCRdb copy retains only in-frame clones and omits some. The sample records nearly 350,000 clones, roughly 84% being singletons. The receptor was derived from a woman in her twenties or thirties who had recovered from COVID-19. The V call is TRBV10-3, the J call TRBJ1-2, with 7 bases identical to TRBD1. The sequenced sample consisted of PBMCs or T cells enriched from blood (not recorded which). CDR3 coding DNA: TGTGCCATCAGTAAGGACAGGACGGACTATGGCTACACCTTC. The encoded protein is CAISKDRTDYGYTF.